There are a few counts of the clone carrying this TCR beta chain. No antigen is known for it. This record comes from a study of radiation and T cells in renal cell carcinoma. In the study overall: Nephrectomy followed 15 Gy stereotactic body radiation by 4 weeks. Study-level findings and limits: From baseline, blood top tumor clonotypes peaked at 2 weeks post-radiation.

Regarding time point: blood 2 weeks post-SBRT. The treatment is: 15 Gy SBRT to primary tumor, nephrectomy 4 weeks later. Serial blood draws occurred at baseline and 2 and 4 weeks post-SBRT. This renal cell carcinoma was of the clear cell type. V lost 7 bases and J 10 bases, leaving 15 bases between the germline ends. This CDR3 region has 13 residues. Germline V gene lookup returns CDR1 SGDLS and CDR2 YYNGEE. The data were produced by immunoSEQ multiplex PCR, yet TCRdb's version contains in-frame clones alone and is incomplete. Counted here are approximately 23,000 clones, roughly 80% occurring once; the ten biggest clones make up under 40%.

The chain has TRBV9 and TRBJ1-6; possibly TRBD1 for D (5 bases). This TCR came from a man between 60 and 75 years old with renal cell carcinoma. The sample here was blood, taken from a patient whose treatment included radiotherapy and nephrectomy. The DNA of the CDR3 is TGTGCCAGCGGGCAGGGTTTGGGGTCACCCCTCCACTTT. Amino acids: CASGQGLGSPLHF.